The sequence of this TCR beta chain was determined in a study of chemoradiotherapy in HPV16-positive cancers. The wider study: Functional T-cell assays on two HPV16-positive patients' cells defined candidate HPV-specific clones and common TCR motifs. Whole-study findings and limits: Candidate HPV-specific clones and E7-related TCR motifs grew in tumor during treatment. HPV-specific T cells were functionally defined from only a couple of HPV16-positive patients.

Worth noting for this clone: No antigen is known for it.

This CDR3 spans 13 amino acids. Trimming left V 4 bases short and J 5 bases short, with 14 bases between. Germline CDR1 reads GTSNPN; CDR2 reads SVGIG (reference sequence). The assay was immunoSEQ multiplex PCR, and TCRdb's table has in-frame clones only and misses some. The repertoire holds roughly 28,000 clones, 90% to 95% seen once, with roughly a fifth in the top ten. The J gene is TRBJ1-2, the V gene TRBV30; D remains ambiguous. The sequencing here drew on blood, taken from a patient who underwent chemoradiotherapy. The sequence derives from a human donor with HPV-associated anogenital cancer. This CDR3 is CAWITRRDYGYTF. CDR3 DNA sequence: TGTGCCTGGATAACTCGGAGAGATTATGGCTACACCTTC.